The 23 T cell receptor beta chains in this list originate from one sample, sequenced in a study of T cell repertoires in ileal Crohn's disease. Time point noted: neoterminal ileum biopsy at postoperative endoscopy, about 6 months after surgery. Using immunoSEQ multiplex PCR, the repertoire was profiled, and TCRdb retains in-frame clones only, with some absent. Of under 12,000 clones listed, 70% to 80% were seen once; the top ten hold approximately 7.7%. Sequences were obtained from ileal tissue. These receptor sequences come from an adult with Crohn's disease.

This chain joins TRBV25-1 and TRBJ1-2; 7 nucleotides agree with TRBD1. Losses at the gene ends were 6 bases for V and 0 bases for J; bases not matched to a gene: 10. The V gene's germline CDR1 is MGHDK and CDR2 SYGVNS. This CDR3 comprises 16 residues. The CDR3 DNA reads TGTGCCAGCAGCCCTACAGGGGCGACAGCTAACTATGGCTACACCTTC. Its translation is CASSPTGATANYGYTF.

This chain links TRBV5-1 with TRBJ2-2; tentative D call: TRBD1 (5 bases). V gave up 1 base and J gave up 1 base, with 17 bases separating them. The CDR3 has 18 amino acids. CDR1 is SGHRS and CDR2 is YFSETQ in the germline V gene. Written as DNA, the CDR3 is TGCGCCAGCAGCTTGCTAGGAGACACCACAGGGAACACCGGGGAGCTGTTTTTT. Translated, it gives CASSLLGDTTGNTGELFF.

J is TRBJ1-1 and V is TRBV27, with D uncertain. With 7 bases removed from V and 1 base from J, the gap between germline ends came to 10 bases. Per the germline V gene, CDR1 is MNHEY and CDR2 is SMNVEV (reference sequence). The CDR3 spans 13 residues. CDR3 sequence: CASKGGQNTEAFF. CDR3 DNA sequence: TGTGCCAGCAAGGGAGGCCAGAACACTGAAGCTTTCTTT.

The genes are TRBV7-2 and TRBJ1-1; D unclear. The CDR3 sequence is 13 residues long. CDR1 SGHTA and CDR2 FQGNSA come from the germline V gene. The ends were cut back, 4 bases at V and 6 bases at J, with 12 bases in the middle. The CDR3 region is CASSSPGRPEAFF. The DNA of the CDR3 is TGTGCCAGCAGCTCCCCGGGGAGGCCTGAAGCTTTCTTT.

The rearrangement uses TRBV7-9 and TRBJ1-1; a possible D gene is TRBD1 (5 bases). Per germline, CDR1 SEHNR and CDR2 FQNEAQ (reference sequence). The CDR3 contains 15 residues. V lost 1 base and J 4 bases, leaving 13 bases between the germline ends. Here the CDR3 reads CASSLGGAGGTEAFF. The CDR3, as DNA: TGTGCCAGCAGCTTAGGTGGGGCGGGGGGCACTGAAGCTTTCTTT.

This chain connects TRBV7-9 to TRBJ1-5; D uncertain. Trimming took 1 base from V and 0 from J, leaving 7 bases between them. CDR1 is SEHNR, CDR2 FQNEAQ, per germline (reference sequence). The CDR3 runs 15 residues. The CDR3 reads CASSLGGVSNQPQHF. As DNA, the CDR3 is TGTGCCAGCAGCTTAGGCGGAGTTAGCAATCAGCCCCAGCATTTT.

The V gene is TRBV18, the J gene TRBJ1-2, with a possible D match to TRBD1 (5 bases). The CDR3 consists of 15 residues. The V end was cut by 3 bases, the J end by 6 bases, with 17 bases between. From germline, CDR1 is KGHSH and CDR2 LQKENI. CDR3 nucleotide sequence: TGTGCCAGCTCACCGAAGAAGGGGAATTCGGATGGCTACACCTTC. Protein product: CASSPKKGNSDGYTF.

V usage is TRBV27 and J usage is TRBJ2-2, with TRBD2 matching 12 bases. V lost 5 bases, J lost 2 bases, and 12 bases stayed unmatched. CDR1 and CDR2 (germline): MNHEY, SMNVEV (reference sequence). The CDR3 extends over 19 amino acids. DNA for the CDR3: TGTGCCAGCAGTCCCCGGCGGACTAGCGGGACCTTTAACACCGGGGAGCTGTTTTTT. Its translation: CASSPRRTSGTFNTGELFF.

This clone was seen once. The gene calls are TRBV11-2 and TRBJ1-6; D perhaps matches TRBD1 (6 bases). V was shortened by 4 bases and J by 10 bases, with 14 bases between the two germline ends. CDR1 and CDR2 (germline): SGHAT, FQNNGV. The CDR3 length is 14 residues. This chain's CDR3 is CASSSDSSRSPLHF. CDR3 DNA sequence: TGTGCCAGCAGCTCGGACAGTTCGAGGTCACCCCTCCACTTT.

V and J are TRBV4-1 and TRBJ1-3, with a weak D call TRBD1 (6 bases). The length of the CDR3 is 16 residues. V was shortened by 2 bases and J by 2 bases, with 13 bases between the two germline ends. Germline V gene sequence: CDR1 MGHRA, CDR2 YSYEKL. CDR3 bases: TGCGCCAGCAGCCAAAGTGTTAGGGGGACTGGAAACACCATATATTTT. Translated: CASSQSVRGTGNTIYF.

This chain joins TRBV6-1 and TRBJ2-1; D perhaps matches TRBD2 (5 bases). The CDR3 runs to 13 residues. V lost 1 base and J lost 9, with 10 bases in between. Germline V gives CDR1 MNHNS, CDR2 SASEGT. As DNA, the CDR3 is TGTGCCAGCAGTGAAGAAGCGGCCGGTGAGCAGTTCTTC. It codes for CASSEEAAGEQFF.

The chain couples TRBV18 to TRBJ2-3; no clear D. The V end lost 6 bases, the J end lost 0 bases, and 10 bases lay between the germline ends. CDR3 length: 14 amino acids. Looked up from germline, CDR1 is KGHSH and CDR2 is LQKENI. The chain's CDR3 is CASSPKTSTDTQYF. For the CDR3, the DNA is TGTGCCAGCTCCCCTAAGACTAGCACAGATACGCAGTATTTT.

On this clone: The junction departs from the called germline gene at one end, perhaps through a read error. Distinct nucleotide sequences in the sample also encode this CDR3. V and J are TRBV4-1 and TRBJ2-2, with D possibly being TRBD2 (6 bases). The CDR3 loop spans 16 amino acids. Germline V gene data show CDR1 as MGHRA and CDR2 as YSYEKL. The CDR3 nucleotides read TGCGCCAGCAGCCAACCGACTAGTAGAAGCACCGGGGAACTGTTTTTT. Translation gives CASSQPTSRSTGELFF.

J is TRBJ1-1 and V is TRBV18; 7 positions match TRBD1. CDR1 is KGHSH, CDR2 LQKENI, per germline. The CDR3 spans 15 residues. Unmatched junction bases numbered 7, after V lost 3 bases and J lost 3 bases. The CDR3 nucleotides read TGTGCCAGCTCACCCTCAGGGGGGCCTGACACTGAAGCTTTCTTT. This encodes CASSPSGGPDTEAFF.

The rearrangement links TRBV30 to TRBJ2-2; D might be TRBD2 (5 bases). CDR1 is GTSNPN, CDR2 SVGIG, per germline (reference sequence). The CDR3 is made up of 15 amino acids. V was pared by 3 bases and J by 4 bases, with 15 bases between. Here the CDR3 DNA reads TGTGCCTGGAGCCCCTTGAACGGGGTCACCGGGGAGCTGTTTTTT. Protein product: CAWSPLNGVTGELFF.

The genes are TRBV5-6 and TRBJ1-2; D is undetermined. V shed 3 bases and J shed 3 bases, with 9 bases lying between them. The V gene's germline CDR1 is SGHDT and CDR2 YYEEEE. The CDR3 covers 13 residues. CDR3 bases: TGTGCCAGCAGCTCCCAGGATTACTATGGCTACACCTTC. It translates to CASSSQDYYGYTF.

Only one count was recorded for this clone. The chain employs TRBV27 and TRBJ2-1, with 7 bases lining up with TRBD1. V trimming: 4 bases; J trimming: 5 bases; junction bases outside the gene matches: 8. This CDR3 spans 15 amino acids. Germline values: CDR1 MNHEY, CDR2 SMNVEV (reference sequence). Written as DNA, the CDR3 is TGTGCCAGCAGTTCCCAGGACAGGTTGGACAATGAGCAGTTCTTC. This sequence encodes CASSSQDRLDNEQFF.

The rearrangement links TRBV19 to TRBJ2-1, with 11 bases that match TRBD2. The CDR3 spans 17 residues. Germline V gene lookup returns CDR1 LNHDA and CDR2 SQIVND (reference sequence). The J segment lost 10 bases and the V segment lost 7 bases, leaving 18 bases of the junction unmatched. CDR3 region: CASKEVAGGPGNSEQFF. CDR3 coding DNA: TGTGCCAGTAAGGAGGTAGCGGGGGGGCCAGGTAACTCCGAGCAGTTCTTC.

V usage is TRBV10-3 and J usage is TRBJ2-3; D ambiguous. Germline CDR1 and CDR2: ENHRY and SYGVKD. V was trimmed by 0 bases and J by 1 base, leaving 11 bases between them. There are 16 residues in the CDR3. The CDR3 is CAISESSITGTDTQYF. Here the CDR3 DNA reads TGTGCCATCAGTGAGTCCTCAATAACAGGCACAGATACGCAGTATTTT.

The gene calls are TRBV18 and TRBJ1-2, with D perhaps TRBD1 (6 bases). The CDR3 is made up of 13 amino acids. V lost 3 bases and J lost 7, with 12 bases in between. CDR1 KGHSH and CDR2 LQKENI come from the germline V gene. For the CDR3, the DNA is TGTGCCAGCTCACCCTCGGACAGCCGTGGCTACACCTTC. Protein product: CASSPSDSRGYTF. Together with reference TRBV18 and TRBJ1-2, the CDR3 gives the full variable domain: NAGVMQNPRHLVRRRGQEARLRCSPMKGHSHVYWYRQLPEEGLKFMVYLQKENIIDESGMPKERFSAEFPKEGPSILRIQQVVRGDSAAYFCASSPSDSRGYTFGSGTRLTVV.

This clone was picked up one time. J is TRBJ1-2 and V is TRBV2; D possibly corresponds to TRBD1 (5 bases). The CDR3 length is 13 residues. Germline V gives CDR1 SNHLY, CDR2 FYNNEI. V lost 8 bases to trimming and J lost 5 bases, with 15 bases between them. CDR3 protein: CASGRGGAYGYTF. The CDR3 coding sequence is TGTGCCAGCGGGAGGGGTGGGGCGTATGGCTACACCTTC.

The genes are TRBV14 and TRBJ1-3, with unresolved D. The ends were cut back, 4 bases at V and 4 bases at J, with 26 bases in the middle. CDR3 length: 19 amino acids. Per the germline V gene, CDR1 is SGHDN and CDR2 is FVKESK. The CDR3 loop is CASSLFGSEPTYWGNTIYF. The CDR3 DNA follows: TGTGCCAGCAGCCTTTTCGGGTCCGAACCCACGTATTGGGGAAACACCATATATTTT.

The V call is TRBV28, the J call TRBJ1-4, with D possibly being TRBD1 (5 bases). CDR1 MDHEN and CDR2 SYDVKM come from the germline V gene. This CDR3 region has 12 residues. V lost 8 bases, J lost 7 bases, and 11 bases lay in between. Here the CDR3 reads CASFGQGEKLFF. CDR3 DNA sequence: TGTGCCAGCTTCGGCCAGGGTGAAAAACTGTTTTTT.